This T cell receptor beta chain came from a study of control samples from healthy donors and cancer patients. V lost 4 bases to trimming and J lost 6 bases; unmatched junction nucleotides: 4. Germline loops: CDR1 SGHDT, CDR2 YYEEEE. The CDR3 length is 15 residues. Sequencing used immunoSEQ multiplex PCR; TCRdb keeps in-frame clones, though not all of them. The profile shows 350,000 to 450,000 clones, around nine tenths of them singletons. This clonotype was obtained from a man aged 35 to 55 with head and neck cancer. This chain joins TRBV5-6 and TRBJ2-5, with 15 bases fitting TRBD2. The sequenced sample consisted of PBMCs. The DNA for the CDR3 is TGTGCCAGCAGCCGGACTAGCGGGGGGGCCCAGACCCAGTACTTC. Residues: CASSRTSGGAQTQYF.